The clone carrying this T cell receptor (beta chain) was detected a few times. The data were obtained in a study of CD4+ T cells in melanoma. The CDR3 runs 15 residues. The V and J ends lost 3 bases and 7 bases, in that order; junction bases with no gene match: 8. CDR1 is WNHNN and CDR2 is SYGVQD in the germline V gene (reference sequence). The method was immunoSEQ multiplex PCR; TCRdb's version includes in-frame clones alone and lacks a portion of them. This repertoire shows 20,000 to 25,000 clones, 78% found once; its top ten account for 9.7%. This TCR was sampled from a human donor with melanoma. The chain combines TRBV10-1 with TRBJ2-1; 8 bases agree with TRBD2. The CDR3 coding sequence is TGCGCCAGCAGTGACGAGCGGGGGTTACGGAATGAGCAGTTCTTC. This sequence encodes CASSDERGLRNEQFF.